The clone carrying this T cell receptor (beta chain) has a count of ten or more. The antigen is not known. Germline CDR1 is SGHVS and CDR2 is FQNEAQ. The CDR3 sequence is 13 residues long. V lost 3 bases and J 2 bases, leaving 8 bases between the germline ends. Unique molecular identifiers were present on the cDNA, which also gained a universal primer site by template switching. TCRdb ran MiXCR on the 5' RACE reads and lists one entry per CDR3 protein. The table includes 650,000 to 800,000 distinct CDR3 sequences, over 8.5% detected once. In every case, the donor was a healthy Caucasian. This record comes from a study of identical twins. The study, taken as a whole, reports: High-abundance cord blood beta clonotypes had fewer insertions; memory repertoires showed none.

This same sample was also part of a study on yellow fever vaccine responses in identical twins. That paper adds: As reported, the vaccine T cell response of twins seemed partly convergent and partly personalized.

The receptor was isolated from a young woman in good health. The source material was PBMCs. The chain joins TRBV7-8 to TRBJ2-7; D is unclear. The CDR3 DNA follows: TGTGCCAGCAGCTTCGTACTTACCTACGAGCAGTACTTC. It codes for CASSFVLTYEQYF.